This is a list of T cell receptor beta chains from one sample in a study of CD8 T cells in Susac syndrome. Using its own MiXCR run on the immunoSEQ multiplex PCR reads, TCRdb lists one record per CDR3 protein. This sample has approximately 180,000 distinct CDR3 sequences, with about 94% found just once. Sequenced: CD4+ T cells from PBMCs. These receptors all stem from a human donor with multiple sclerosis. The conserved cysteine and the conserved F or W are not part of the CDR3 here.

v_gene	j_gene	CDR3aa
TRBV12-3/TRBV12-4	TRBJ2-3	ASSLGQITDTQY
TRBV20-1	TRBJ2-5	SARDPSGVGETQY
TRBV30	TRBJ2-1	AWSPAGGITYNEQF
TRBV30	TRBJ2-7	AWSLGLAGGFREQY
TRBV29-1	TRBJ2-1	SVAKNNEQF
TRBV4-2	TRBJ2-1	ASSQGGGSGVYNEQF
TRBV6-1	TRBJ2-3	ASSPDPGRSTDTQY
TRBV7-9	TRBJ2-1	ASSLASFGEQF
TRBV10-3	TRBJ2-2	ATGTGRTGELF
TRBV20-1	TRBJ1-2	SARGGDGYT
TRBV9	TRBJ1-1	ASSMDLASEAF
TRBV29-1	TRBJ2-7	SVKDEFGGPYEQY
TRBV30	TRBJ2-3	SGSEIHTDTQY
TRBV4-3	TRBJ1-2	ASSPGVANLDGYT
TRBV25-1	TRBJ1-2	ASSPMADYGYT
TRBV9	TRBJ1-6	ASSARRDRGISPLH
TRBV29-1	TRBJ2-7	SASLGAYEQY
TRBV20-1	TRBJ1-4	SATLGGVNEKLF
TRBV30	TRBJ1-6	AWSSLGTGNLALH
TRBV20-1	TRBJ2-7	SARATYSYEQY
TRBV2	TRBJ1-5	ASGTYQPQH
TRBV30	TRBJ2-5	AWSVRRTVGETQY
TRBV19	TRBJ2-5	ASSQRGLGETQY
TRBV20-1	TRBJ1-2	SALGGGYT
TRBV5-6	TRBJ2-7	ASSRIAYEQY
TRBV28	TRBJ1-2	ASSPGYGYT
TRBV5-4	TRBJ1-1	ASFQTGGAEAF
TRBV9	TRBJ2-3	ASSGPKGGRTDTQY
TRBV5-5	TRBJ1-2	ASSLQGLGYGYT
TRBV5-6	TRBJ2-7	ASSLVFLGYEQY
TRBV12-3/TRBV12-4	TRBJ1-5	ASSTQGPWSQH
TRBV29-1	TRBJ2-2	SGIVGGGASTGELF
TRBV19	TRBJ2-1	AVGGGWDNEQF
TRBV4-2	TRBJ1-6	ASSQGDRNYNSPLH
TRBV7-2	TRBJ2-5	ASSLVPATQY
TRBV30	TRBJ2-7	AWSGQGIEQY